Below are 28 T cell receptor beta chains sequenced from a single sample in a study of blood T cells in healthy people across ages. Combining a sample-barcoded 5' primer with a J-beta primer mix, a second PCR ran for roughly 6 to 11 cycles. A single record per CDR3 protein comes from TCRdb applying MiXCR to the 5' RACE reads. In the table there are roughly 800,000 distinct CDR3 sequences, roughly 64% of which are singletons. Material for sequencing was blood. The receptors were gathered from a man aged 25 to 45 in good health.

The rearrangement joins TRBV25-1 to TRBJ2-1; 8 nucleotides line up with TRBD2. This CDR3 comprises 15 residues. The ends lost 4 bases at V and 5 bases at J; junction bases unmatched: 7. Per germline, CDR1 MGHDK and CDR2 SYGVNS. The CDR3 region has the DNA TGTGCCAGCAGTGCAGCGAGAGCGGGGGACAATGAGCAGTTCTTC. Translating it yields CASSAARAGDNEQFF.

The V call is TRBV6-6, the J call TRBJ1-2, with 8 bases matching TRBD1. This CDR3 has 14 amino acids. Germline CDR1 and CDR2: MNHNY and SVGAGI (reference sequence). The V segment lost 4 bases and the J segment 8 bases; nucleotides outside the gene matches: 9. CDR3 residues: CASSLDREPGGYTF. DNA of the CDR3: TGTGCCAGCAGTTTGGACAGGGAACCGGGGGGCTACACCTTC.

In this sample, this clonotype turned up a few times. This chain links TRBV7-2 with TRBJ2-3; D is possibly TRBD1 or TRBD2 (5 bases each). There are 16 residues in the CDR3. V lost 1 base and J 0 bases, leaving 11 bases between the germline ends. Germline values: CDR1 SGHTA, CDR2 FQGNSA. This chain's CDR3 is CASSLVGAPSTDTQYF. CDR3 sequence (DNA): TGTGCCAGCAGCTTAGTCGGGGCACCTAGCACAGATACGCAGTATTTT.

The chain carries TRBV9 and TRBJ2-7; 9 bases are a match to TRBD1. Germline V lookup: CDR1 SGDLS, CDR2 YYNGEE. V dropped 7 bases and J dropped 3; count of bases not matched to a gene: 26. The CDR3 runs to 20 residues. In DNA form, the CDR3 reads TGTGCCAGCGTTCGGGGCTTGGGTCTGACAGGGGGTCCCCCTCTCTACGAGCAGTACTTC. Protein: CASVRGLGLTGGPPLYEQYF.

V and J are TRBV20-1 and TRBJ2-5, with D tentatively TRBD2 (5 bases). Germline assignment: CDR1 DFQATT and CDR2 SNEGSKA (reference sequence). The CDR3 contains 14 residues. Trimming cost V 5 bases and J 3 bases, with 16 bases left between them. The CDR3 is CSADPGSSKETQYF. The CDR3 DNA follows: TGCAGTGCTGACCCGGGGAGCTCAAAAGAGACCCAGTACTTC.

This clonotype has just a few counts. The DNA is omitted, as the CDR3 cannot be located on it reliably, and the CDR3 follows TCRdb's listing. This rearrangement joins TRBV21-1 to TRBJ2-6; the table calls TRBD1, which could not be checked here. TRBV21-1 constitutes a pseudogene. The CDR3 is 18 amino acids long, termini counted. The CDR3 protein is CASSKRKGVGSGANVPTF.

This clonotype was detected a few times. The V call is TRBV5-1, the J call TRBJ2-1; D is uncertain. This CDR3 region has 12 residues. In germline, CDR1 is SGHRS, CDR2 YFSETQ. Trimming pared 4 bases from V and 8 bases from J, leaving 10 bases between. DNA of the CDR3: TGCGCCAGCAGCGTCAGCTTCCATGAGCAGTTCTTC. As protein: CASSVSFHEQFF.

The CDR3 DNA follows: TGTGCCAGCAGCCGCCATAACACTGAAGCTTTCTTT. This sequence encodes CASSRHNTEAFF. V is TRBV5-6 and J is TRBJ1-1, with D unclear. The germline V gene has CDR1 SGHDT and CDR2 YYEEEE. The V gene lost 4 bases and the J gene lost 2 bases, with 6 bases spanning the gap. The CDR3 totals 12 residues. The full variable domain, in which reference TRBV5-6 and TRBJ1-1 provide the parts outside the CDR3, is DAGVTQSPTHLIKTRGQQVTLRCSPKSGHDTVSWYQQALGQGPQFIFQYYEEEERQRGNFPDRFSGHQFPNYSSELNVNALLLGDSALYLCASSRHNTEAFFGQGTRLTVV.

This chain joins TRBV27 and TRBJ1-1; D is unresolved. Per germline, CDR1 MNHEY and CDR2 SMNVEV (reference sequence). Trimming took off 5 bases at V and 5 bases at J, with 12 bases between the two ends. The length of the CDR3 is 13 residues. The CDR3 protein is CASSPQDITEAFF. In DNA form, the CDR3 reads TGTGCCAGCAGTCCTCAGGATATTACTGAAGCTTTCTTT.

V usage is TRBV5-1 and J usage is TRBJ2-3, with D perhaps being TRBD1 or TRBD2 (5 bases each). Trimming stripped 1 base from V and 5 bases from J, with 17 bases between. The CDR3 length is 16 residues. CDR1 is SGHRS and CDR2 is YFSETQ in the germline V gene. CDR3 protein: CASSLYWDDSLDTQYF. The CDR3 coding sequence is TGCGCCAGCAGCTTGTACTGGGACGATAGCTTAGATACGCAGTATTTT.

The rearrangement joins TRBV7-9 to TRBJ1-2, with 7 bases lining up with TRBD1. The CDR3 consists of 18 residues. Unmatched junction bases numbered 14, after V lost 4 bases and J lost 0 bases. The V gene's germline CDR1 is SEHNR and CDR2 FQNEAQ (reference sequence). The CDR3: CASSSQTDREGANYGYTF. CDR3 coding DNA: TGTGCCAGCAGCTCACAGACAGACAGGGAGGGAGCTAACTATGGCTACACCTTC.

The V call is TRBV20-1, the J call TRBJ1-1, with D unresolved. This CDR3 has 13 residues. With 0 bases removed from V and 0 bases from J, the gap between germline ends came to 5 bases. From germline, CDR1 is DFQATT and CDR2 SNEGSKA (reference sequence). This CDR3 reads CSARDHLNTEAFF. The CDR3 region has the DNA TGCAGTGCTAGAGATCACCTGAACACTGAAGCTTTCTTT.

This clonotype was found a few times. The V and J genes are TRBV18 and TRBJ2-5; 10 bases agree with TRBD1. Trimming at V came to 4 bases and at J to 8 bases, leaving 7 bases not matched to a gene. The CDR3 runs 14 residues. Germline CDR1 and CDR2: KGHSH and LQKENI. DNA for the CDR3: TGTGCCAGCTCACGGACAGGGGGAAGAGATACCCAGTACTTC. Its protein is CASSRTGGRDTQYF.

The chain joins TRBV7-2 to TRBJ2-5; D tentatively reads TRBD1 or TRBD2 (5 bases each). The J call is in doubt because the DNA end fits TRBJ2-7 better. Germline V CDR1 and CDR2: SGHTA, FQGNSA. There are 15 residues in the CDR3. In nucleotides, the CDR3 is TGTGCCAGCAGCTTAAATAGGGACCTTTGGAACGAGCAGTACTTC. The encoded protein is CASSLNRDLWNEQYF.

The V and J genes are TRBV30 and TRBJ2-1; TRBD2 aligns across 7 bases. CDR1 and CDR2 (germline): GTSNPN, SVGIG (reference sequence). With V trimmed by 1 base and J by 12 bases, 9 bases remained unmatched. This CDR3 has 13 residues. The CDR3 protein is CAWSGYPGGGQFF. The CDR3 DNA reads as TGTGCCTGGAGTGGATACCCGGGGGGTGGGCAGTTCTTC.

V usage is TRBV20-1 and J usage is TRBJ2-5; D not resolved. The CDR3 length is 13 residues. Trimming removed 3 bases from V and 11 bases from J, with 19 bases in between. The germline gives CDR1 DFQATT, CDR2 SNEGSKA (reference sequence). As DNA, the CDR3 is TGCAGTGCTAGGGGCTACAATGGGGATGAGCAGTACTTC. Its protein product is CSARGYNGDEQYF.

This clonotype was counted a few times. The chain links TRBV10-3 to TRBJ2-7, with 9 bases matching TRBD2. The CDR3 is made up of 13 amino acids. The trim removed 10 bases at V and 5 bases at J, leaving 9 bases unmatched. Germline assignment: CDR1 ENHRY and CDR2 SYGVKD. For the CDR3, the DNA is TGTGCCAGCGGCGCCGGGACTAGCAACGAGCAGTACTTC. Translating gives CASGAGTSNEQYF.

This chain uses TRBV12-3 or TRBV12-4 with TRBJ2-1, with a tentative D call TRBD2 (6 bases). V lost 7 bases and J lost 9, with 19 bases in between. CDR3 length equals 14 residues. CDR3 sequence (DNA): TGTGCCAGCATAGCGGTCGGGCGCCAAGGTGAGCAGTTCTTC. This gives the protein CASIAVGRQGEQFF.

CDR3 DNA sequence: TGCGCCAGCAGCCAAGACGCTACGACAGGGGATGAGCAGTTCTTC. Residues: CASSQDATTGDEQFF. This sequence joins TRBV4-3 and TRBJ2-1; 8 positions match TRBD1. This CDR3 spans 15 amino acids. After removal of 0 bases from V and 8 bases from J, the junction contained 6 bases not matched to a gene. Germline V gene data show CDR1 as LGHNA and CDR2 as YSLEER.

This CDR3 is CASGARTTDTQYF. CDR3 DNA: TGTGCCAGTGGCGCAAGAACCACAGATACGCAGTATTTT. The chain employs TRBV7-3 and TRBJ2-3, with D uncertain. The V and J ends lost 9 bases and 2 bases respectively, with 12 bases between them. The V gene's germline CDR1 is SGHTA and CDR2 FQGTGA. CDR3 length equals 13 residues.

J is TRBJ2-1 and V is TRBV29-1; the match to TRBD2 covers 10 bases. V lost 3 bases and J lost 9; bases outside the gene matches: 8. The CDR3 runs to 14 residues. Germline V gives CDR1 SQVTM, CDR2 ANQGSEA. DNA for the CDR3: TGCAGCGTTGAGGTAGCGGGGGGACCACTTGAGCAGTTCTTC. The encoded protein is CSVEVAGGPLEQFF.

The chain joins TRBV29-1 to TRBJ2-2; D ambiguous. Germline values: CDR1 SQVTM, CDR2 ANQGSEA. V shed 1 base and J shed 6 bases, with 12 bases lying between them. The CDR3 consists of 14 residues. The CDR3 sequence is CSVEGERGAGELFF. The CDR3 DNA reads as TGCAGCGTTGAAGGCGAACGAGGTGCCGGGGAGCTGTTTTTT.

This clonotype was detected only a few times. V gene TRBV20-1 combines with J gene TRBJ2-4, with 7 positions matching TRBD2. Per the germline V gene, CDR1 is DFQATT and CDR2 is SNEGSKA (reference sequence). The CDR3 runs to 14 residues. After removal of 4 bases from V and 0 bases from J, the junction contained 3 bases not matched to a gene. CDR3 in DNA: TGCAGTGCTAAGCGGGGTGTAGCCAAAAACATTCAGTACTTC. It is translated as CSAKRGVAKNIQYF.

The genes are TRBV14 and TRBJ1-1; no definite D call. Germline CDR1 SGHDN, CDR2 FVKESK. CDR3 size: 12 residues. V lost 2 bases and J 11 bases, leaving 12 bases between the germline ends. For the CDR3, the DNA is TGTGCCAGCAGCCAACGATGGGATTTGGCTTTCTTT. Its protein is CASSQRWDLAFF.

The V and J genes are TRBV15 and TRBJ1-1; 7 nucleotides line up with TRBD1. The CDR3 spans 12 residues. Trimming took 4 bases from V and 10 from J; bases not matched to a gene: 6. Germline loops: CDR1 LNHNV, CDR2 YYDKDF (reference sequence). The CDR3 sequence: CATSTRTGGAFF. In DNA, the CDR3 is TGTGCCACCAGCACTAGGACAGGAGGAGCTTTCTTT. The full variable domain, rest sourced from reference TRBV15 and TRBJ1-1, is DAMVIQNPRYQVTQFGKPVTLSCSQTLNHNVMYWYQQKSSQAPKLLFHYYDKDFNNEADTPDNFQSRRPNTSFCFLDIRSPGLGDTAMYLCATSTRTGGAFFGQGTRLTVV.

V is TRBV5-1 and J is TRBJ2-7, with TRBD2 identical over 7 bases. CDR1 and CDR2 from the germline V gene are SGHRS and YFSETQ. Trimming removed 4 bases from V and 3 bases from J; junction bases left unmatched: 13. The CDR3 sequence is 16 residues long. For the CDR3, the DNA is TGCGCCAGCAGCGACCCAACTAGCGTCCCCCTCTACGAGCAGTACTTC. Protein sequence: CASSDPTSVPLYEQYF.

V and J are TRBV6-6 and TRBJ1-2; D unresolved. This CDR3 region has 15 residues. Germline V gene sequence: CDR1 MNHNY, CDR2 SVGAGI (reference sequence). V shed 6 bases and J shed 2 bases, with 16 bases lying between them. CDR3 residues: CASSYGPPENYGYTF. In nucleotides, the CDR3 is TGTGCCAGCAGCTATGGACCACCTGAGAACTATGGCTACACCTTC.

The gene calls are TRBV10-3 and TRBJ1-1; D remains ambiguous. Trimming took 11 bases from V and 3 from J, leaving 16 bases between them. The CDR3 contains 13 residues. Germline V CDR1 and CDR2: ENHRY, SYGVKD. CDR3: CAASREGDTEAFF. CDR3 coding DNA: TGTGCCGCGTCACGGGAGGGTGACACTGAAGCTTTCTTT.